A selection of T cell receptor beta chains follows, all from one sample in a study of monozygotic twins with inflammatory bowel disease. TCRdb re-called the 5' RACE reads; one entry per CDR3 protein, DNA not given. This table holds around 410,000 distinct CDR3 sequences. The sample comprised blood. All receptors come from a human donor with ulcerative colitis or Crohn's disease, or a healthy co-twin of an affected twin (not recorded which). Each CDR3 is given with its conserved first and last residue.

>TRBV5-1|TRBJ2-2
CASRPYEQTGELFF
>TRBV20-1|TRBJ1-5
CSATPEVGQGYQPQHF
>TRBV6-1|TRBJ1-2
CASSDRQSSYGYTF
>TRBV27|TRBJ2-1
CASSFRTSGIYEQFF
>TRBV7-9|TRBJ2-3
CASSLWGGLTDTQYF
>TRBV7-2|TRBJ2-5
CASSPQLLAGQETQYF
>TRBV3-1|TRBJ2-7
CASRSRGGNEQYF
>TRBV7-3|TRBJ2-3
CASSLKSGRGDTQYF
>TRBV5-1|TRBJ1-5
CASSLATGAGQPQHF
>TRBV28|TRBJ1-2
CASSSGQSYGYTF
>TRBV6-6|TRBJ1-2
CAIREANYGYTF
>TRBV11-2|TRBJ2-1
CASTPSGTIFASEQFF
>TRBV12-3/TRBV12-4|TRBJ1-1
CASSRTTGAEAFF
>TRBV4-2|TRBJ2-2
CASSQNRGTGELFF
>TRBV28|TRBJ2-7
CASSRGTARTYEQYF
>TRBV20-1|TRBJ1-6
CSARFLAAGTGVSPLHF
>TRBV5-6|TRBJ2-5
CASSLDGPIRETQYF
>TRBV20-1|TRBJ2-1
CSASGGPNNEQFF
>TRBV5-4|TRBJ2-3
CASSLRKREGTDTQYF
>TRBV18|TRBJ2-5
CASSSGARETQYF
>TRBV20-1|TRBJ1-2
CSARSGINYGYTF
>TRBV28|TRBJ2-7
CASKTSGSYEQYF
>TRBV5-1|TRBJ2-5
CASSFTSEETQYF
>TRBV7-2|TRBJ2-5
CACSLDSGVQETQYF
>TRBV20-1|TRBJ2-3
CSATTPPSTDTQYF
>TRBV9|TRBJ2-3
CASSVAGGLTDTQYF
>TRBV9|TRBJ2-7
CASSVGSVSYEQYF
>TRBV6-2/TRBV6-3|TRBJ2-2
CASSYTRANTGELFF
>TRBV28|TRBJ2-3
CASSQGTLHLTDTQYF
>TRBV5-1|TRBJ2-2
CASSSSGGTNTGELFF
>TRBV10-3|TRBJ2-2
CATNPGQGWTGELFF
>TRBV5-1|TRBJ2-6
CASSKGESSGANVLTF
>TRBV4-1|TRBJ1-1
CASSQPRQGNTEAFF
>TRBV28|TRBJ2-3
CASSFKWPSTDTQYF
>TRBV7-9|TRBJ1-4
CASSYLAGGKLFF
>TRBV5-6|TRBJ2-1
CASSLGKLAGGNEQFF
>TRBV27|TRBJ2-7
CASSWQGSSYEQYF
>TRBV7-9|TRBJ1-2
CASTQAGGRGYTF
>TRBV7-9|TRBJ1-2
CASSSRDRDYGYTF
>TRBV19|TRBJ2-1
CASSTGTGPYNEQFF
>TRBV20-1|TRBJ2-1
CSARDLGGSSYNEQFF
>TRBV5-5|TRBJ2-5
CASSVLTSGGGQETQYF
>TRBV2|TRBJ1-1
CASSEGGLAAFF
>TRBV3-1|TRBJ1-3
CASSRAVTGGRFSGNTIYF